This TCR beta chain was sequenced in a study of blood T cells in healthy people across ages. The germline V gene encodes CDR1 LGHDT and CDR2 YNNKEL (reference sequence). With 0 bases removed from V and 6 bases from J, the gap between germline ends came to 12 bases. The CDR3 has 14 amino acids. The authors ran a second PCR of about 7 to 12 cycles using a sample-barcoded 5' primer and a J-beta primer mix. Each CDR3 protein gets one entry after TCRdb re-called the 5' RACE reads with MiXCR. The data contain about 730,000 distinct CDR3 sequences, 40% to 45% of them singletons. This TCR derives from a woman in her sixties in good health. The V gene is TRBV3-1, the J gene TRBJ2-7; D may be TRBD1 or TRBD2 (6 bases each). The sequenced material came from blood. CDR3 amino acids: CASSQEGHGGEQYF. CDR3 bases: TGTGCCAGCAGCCAAGAGGGACACGGGGGCGAGCAGTACTTC.